This T cell receptor (beta chain) was obtained from a study of CD8+ T cells in alopecia areata. Turning to the study itself: Oral tofacitinib (5 to 10 mg twice daily) was administered to treated patients. Scoring treated patients' severity relied on the percentage of scalp area affected.

This sample's treatment: oral pan-JAK inhibitor, 5-10 mg twice daily. Peripheral blood, together with lesional scalp punch biopsies, was collected from alopecia areata patients. The germline V gene encodes CDR1 MNHEY and CDR2 SMNVEV (reference sequence). V gave up 5 bases and J gave up 0 bases, with 11 bases separating them. This CDR3 has 16 amino acids. The authors extracted RNA and reverse transcribed it into cDNA as the sequencing template. Profiled with immunoSEQ multiplex PCR; TCRdb holds only in-frame clones, not every one. The data contain around 100,000 clones, 55% to 60% of them singletons. Specimen: CD4+ T cells sorted from blood, collected at week 24, from a patient treated with tofacitinib. The J gene is TRBJ2-6, the V gene TRBV27, with a possible D match to TRBD2 (5 bases). This sequence was found in a human donor with alopecia areata. The CDR3 spells CASSPRRDSGANVLTF. In DNA, the CDR3 is TGTGCCAGCAGTCCACGACGGGACTCTGGGGCCAACGTCCTGACTTTC.